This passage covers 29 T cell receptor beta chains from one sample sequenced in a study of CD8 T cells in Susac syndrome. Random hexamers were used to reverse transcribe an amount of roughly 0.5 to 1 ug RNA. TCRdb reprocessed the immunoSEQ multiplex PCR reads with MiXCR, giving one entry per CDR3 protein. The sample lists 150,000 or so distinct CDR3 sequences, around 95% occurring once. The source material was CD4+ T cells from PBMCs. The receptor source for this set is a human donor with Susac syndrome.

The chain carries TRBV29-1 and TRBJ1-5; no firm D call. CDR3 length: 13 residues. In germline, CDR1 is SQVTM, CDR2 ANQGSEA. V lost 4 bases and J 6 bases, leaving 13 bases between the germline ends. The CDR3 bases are TGCAGCGTTGGAAAGGGAGTAGGTCAGCCCCAGCATTTT. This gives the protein CSVGKGVGQPQHF.

The CDR3 spells CAWSSGGVFEQFF. The DNA of the CDR3 is TGTGCCTGGTCTAGCGGGGGGGTTTTTGAGCAGTTCTTC. The chain has TRBV30 and TRBJ2-1; 12 bases are a match to TRBD2. J gave up 9 bases and V 5 bases, and 5 bases lay outside the gene matches. Looked up from germline, CDR1 is GTSNPN and CDR2 is SVGIG (reference sequence). The CDR3 has 13 amino acids. Full variable domain (outside the CDR3, taken from reference TRBV30 and TRBJ2-1): SQTIHQWPATLVQPVGSPLSLECTVEGTSNPNLYWYRQAAGRGLQLLFYSVGIGQISSEVPQNLSASRPQDRQFILSSKKLLLSDSGFYLCAWSSGGVFEQFFGPGTRLTVL.

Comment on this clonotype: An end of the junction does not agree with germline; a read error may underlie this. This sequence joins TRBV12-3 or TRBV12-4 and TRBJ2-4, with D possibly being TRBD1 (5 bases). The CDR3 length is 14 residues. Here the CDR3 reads CASSFGRAKTIQYF. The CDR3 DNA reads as TGTGCCAGCAGTTTTGGCAGGGCCAAAACCATTCAGTACTTC.

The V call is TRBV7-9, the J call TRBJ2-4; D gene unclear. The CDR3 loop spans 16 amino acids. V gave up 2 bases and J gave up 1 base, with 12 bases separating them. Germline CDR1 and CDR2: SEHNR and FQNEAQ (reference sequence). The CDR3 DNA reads TGTGCCAGCAGCTTAAATCGGCTAGGGGCCAAAAACATTCAGTACTTC. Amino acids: CASSLNRLGAKNIQYF.

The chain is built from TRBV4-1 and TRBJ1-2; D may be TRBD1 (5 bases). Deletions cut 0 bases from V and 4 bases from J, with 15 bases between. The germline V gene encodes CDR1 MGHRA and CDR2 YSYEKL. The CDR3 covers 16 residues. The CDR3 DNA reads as TGCGCCAGCAGCCAAGATCAAAGTCGCAGGGCCTATGGCTACACCTTC. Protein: CASSQDQSRRAYGYTF.

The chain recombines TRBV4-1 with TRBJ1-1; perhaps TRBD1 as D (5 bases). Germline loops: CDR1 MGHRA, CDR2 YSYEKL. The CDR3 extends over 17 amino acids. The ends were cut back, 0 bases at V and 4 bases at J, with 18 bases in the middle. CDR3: CASSQDPVSRVVTEAFF. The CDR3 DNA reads TGCGCCAGCAGCCAAGATCCCGTCAGCAGGGTGGTCACTGAAGCTTTCTTT.

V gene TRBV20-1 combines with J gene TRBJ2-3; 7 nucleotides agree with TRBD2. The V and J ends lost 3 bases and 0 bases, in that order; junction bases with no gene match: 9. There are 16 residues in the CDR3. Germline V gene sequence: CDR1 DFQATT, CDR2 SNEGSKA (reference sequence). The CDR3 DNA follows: TGCAGTGCTAGCCTCGGCTCTAGCGGAAGCACAGATACGCAGTATTTT. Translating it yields CSASLGSSGSTDTQYF.

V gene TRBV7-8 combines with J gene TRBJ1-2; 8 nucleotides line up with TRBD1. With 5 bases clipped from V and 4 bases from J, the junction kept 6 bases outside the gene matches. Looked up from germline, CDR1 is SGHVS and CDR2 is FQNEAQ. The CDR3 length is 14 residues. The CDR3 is CASSPGGASYGYTF. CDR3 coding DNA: TGTGCCAGCAGCCCAGGGGGCGCTAGCTATGGCTACACCTTC.

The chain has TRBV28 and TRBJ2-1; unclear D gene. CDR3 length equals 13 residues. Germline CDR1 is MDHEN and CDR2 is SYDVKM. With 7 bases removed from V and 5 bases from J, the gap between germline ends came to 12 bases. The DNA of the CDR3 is TGTGCCAGCAAAAACGTATTTAACAATGAGCAGTTCTTC. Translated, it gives CASKNVFNNEQFF.

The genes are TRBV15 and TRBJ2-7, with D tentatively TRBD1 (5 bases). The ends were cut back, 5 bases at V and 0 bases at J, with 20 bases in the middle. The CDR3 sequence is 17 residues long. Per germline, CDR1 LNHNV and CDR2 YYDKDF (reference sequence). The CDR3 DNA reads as TGTGCCACCAGCGGAAGACCTGACAGCCTAAGCTCCTACGAGCAGTACTTC. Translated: CATSGRPDSLSSYEQYF.

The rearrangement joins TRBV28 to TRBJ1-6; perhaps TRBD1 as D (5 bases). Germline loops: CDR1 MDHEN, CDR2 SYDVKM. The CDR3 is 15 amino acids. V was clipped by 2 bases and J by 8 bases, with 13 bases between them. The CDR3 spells CASSLRLGRHSPLHF. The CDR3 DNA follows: TGTGCCAGCAGTTTACGTTTGGGACGTCATTCACCCCTCCACTTT.

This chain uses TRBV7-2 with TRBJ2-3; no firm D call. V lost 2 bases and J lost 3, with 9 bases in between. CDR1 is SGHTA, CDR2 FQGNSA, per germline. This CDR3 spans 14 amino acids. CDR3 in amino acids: CASSLYPVTDTQYF. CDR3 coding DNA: TGTGCCAGCAGCTTATATCCCGTTACAGATACGCAGTATTTT.

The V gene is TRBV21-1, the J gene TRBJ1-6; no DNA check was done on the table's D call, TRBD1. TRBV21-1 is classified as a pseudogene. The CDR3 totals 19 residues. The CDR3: CASSKLCQVSGQGLSPLHF. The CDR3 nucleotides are TGTGCCAGCAGCAAACTTTGTCAGGTTTCTGGACAGGGACTTTCACCCCTCCACTTT.

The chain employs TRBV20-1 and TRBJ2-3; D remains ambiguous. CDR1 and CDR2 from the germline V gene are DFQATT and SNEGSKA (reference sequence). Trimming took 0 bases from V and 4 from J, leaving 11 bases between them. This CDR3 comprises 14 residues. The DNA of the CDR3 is TGCAGTGCTAGAGATCTTGTTCGAGCAGATACGCAGTATTTT. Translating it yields CSARDLVRADTQYF.

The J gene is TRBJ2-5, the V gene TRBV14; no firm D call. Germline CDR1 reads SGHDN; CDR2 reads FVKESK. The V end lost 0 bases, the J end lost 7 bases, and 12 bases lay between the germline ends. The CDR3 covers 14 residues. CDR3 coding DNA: TGTGCCAGCAGCCAAGATTTGGTGTCAGCGACCCAGTACTTC. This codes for CASSQDLVSATQYF.

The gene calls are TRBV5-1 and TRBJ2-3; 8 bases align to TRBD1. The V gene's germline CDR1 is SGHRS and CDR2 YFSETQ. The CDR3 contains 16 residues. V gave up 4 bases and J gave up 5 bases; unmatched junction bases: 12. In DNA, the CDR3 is TGCGCCAGCAGCCTGGATGGACAGGGCGTGGGAGATACGCAGTATTTT. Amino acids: CASSLDGQGVGDTQYF.

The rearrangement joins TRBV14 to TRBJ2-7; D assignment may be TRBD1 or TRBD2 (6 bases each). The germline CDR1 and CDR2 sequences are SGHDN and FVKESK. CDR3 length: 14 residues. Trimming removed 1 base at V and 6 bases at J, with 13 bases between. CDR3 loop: CASSQVRGPGEQYF. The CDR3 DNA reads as TGTGCCAGCAGCCAAGTTCGGGGGCCGGGCGAGCAGTACTTC.

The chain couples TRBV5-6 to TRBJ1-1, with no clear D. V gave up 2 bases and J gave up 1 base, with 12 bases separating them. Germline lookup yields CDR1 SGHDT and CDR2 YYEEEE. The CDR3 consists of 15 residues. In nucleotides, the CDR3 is TGTGCCAGCAGCTTTTTTCAGACCCAGAACACTGAAGCTTTCTTT. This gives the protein CASSFFQTQNTEAFF.

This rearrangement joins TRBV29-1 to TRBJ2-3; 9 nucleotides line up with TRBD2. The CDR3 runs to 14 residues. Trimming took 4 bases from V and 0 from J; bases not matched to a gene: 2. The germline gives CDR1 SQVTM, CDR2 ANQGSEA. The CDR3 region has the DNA TGCAGCGTTGGACTAGCGGCAAGCACAGATACGCAGTATTTT. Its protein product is CSVGLAASTDTQYF.

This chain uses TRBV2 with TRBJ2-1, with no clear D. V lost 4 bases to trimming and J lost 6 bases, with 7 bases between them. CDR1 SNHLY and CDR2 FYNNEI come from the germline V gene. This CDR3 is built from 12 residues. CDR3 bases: TGTGCCAGCAGTGTGGGCCCCAATGAGCAGTTCTTC. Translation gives CASSVGPNEQFF.

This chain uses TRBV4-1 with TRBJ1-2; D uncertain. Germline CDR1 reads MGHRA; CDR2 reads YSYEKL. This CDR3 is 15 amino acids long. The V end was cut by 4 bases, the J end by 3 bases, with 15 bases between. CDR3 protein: CASSRRGDFDYGYTF. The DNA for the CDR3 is TGCGCCAGCAGCCGTCGCGGAGACTTTGACTATGGCTACACCTTC.

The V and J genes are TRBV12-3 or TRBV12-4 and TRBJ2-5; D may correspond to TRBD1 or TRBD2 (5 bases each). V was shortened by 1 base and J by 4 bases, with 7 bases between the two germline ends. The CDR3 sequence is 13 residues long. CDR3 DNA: TGTGCCAGCAGTTTAGGGGACCGAGAGACCCAGTACTTC. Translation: CASSLGDRETQYF.

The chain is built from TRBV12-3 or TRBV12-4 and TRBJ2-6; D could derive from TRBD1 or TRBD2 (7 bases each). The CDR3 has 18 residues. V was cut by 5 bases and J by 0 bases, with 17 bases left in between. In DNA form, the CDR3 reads TGTGCCAGCAGTCTGAGACAGGGAGGGAGCTCTGGGGCCAACGTCCTGACTTTC. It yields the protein CASSLRQGGSSGANVLTF.

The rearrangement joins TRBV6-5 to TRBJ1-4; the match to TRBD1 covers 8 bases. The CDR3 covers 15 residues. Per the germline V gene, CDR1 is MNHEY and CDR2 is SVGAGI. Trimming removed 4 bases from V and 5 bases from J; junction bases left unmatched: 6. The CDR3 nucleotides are TGTGCCAGCAGTTCAGGACAGGGAGGAAATGAAAAACTGTTTTTT. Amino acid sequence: CASSSGQGGNEKLFF.

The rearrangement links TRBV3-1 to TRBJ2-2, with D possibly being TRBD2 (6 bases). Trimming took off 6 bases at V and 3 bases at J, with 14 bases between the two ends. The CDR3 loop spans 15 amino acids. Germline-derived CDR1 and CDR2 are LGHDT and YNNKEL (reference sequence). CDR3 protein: CASRGRDFHTGELFF. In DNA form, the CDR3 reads TGTGCCAGCAGGGGCAGGGACTTCCACACCGGGGAGCTGTTTTTT.

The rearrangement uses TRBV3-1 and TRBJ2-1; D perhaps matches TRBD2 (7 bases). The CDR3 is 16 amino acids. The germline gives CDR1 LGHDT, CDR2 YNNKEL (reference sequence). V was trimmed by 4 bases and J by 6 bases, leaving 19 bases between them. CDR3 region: CASSPPSRGAFNEQFF. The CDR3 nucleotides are TGTGCCAGCAGCCCCCCGAGCCGGGGGGCCTTCAATGAGCAGTTCTTC.

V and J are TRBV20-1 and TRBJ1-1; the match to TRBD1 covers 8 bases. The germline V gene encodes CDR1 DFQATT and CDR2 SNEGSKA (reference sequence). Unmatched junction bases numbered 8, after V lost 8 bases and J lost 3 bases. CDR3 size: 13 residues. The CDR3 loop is CSSWTGRHTEAFF. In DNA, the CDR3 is TGCAGTTCTTGGACAGGGAGGCACACTGAAGCTTTCTTT.

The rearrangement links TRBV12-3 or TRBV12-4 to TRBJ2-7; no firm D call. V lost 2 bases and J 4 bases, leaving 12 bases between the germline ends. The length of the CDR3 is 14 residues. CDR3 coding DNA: TGTGCCAGCAGTTTAATCGGGCAGAAGTACGAGCAGTACTTC. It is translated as CASSLIGQKYEQYF.

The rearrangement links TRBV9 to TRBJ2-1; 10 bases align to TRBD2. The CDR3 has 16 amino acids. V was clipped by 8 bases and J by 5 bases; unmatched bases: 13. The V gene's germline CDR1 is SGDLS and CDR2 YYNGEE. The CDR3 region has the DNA TGTGCCAGTGGGGGGACTAGCGCCCGATGGCACAATGAGCAGTTCTTC. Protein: CASGGTSARWHNEQFF.